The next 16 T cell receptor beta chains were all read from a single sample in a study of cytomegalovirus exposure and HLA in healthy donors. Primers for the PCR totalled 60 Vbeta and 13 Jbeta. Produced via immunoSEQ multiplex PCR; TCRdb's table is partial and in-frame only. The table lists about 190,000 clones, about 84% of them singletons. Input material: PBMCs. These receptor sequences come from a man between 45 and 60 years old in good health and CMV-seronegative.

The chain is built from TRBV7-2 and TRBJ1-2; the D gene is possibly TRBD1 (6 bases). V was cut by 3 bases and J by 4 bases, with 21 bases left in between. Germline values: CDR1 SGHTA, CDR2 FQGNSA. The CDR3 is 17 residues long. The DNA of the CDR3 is TGTGCCAGCAGCTTTCAACAAAACAGGGTCGCCCCCTATGGCTACACCTTC. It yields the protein CASSFQQNRVAPYGYTF. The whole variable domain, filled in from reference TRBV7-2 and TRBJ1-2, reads GAGVSQSPSNKVTEKGKDVELRCDPISGHTALYWYRQSLGQGLEFLIYFQGNSAPDKSGLPSDRFSAERTGGSVSTLTIQRTQQEDSAVYLCASSFQQNRVAPYGYTFGSGTRLTVV.

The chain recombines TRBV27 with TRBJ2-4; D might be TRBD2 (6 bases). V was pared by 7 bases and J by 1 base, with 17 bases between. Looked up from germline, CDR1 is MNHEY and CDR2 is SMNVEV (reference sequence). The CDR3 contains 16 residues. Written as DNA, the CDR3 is TGTGCCAGCACTCCGGGGGAGTGGATTGCCAAAAACATTCAGTACTTC. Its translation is CASTPGEWIAKNIQYF.

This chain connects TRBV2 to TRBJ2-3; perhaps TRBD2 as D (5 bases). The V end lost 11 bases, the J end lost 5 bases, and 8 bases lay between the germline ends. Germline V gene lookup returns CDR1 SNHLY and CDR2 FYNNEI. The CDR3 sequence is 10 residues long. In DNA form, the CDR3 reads TGTGCCCTCGGACTAGATACGCAGTATTTT. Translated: CALGLDTQYF. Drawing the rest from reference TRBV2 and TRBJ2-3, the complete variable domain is EPEVTQTPSHQVTQMGQEVILRCVPISNHLYFYWYRQILGQKVEFLVSFYNNEISEKSEIFDDQFSVERPDGSNFTLKIRSTKLEDSAMYFCALGLDTQYFGPGTRLTVL.

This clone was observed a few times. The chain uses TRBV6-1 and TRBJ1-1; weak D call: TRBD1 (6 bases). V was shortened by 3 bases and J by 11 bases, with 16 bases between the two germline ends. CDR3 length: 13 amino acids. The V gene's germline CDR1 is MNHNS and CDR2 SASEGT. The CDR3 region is CASSDLQGPRAFF. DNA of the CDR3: TGTGCCAGCAGTGACCTTCAGGGGCCGAGGGCTTTCTTT.

In nucleotides, the CDR3 is TGTGCCAGCAGCTTAGACAGGGTAACGGAACTGTTTTTT. It yields the protein CASSLDRVTELFF. This chain uses TRBV7-2 with TRBJ1-4, with TRBD1 as a possible D gene (6 bases). The CDR3 is made up of 13 amino acids. Germline lookup yields CDR1 SGHTA and CDR2 FQGNSA. V shed 1 base and J shed 12 bases, with 12 bases lying between them. Based on the CDR3 plus reference TRBV7-2 and TRBJ1-4, the full variable domain is GAGVSQSPSNKVTEKGKDVELRCDPISGHTALYWYRQSLGQGLEFLIYFQGNSAPDKSGLPSDRFSAERTGGSVSTLTIQRTQQEDSAVYLCASSLDRVTELFFGSGTQLSVL.

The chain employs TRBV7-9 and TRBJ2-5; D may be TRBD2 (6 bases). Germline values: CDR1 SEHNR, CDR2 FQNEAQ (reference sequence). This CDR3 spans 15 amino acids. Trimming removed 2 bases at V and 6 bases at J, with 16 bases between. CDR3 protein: CASSLKMSGEKTQYF. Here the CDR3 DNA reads TGTGCCAGCAGCTTAAAAATGTCGGGGGAAAAGACCCAGTACTTC.

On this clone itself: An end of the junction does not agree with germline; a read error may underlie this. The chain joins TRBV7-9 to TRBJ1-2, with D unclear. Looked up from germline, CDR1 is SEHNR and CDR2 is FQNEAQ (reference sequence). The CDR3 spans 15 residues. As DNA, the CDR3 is TGTTCCAGCAGCTTAGTATCGGGGATCGCCTATGACTACACCTTC. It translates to CSSSLVSGIAYDYTF.

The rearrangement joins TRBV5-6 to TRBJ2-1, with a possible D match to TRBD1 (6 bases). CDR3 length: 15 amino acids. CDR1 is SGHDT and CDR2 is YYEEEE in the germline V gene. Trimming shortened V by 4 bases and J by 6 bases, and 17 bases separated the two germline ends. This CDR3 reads CASSPGWGLSNEQFF. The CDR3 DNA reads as TGTGCCAGCAGCCCAGGGTGGGGGCTGAGCAATGAGCAGTTCTTC.

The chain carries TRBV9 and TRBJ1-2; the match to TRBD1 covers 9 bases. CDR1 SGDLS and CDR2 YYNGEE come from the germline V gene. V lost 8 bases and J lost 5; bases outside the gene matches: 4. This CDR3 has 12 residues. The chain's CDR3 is CASYDRGYGYTF. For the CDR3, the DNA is TGTGCCAGTTACGACAGGGGGTATGGCTACACCTTC. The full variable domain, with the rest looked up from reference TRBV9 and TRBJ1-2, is DSGVTQTPKHLITATGQRVTLRCSPRSGDLSVYWYQQSLDQGLQFLIQYYNGEERAKGNILERFSAQQFPDLHSELNLSSLELGDSALYFCASYDRGYGYTFGSGTRLTVV.

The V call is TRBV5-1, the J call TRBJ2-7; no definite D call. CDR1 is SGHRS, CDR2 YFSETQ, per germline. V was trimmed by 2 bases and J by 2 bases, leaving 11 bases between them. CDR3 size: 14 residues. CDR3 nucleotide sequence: TGCGCCAGCAGCTTATACAGTAGGACCTACGAGCAGTACTTC. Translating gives CASSLYSRTYEQYF.

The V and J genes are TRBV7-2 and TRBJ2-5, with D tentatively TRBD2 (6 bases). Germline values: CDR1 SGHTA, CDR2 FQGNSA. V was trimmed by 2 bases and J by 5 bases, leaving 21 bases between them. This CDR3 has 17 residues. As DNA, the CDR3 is TGTGCCAGCAGCTTAAACGTCCGACTAGGCCCGAGGGAGACCCAGTACTTC. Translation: CASSLNVRLGPRETQYF.

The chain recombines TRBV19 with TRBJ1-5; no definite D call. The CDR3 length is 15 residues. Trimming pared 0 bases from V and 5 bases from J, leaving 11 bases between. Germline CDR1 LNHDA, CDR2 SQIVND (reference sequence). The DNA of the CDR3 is TGTGCCAGTAGTATAGATTTAGCGACGTATCAGCCCCAGCATTTT. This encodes CASSIDLATYQPQHF.

CDR3 loop: CASSVEGGRETQYF. The CDR3 DNA sequence: TGTGCCAGCAGCGTAGAAGGGGGAAGAGAGACCCAGTACTTC. V usage is TRBV9 and J usage is TRBJ2-5; a weak D match, TRBD1 (6 bases). The CDR3 extends over 14 amino acids. CDR1 SGDLS and CDR2 YYNGEE come from the germline V gene. Trimming took 0 bases from V and 4 from J, leaving 10 bases between them.

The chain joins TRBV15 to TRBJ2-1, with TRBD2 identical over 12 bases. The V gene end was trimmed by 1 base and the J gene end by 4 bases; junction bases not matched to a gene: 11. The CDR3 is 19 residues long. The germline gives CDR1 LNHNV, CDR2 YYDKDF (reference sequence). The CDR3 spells CATSRGLAGANRIYNEQFF. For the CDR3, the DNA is TGTGCCACCAGCAGAGGACTAGCGGGGGCCAACCGGATTTACAATGAGCAGTTCTTC.

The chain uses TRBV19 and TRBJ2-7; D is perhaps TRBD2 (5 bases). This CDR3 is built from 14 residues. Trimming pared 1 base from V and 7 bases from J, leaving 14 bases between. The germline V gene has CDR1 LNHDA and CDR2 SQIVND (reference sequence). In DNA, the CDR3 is TGTGCCAGTAGTATAGGTGCGGGCCGGAGGGAGCAGTACTTC. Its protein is CASSIGAGRREQYF.

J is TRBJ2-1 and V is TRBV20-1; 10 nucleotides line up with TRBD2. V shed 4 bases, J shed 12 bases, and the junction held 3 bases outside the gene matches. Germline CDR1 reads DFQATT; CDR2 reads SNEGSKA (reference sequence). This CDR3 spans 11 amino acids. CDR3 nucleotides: TGCAGTGCTATCTTAGCGGGAGGGCAGTTCTTC. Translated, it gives CSAILAGGQFF.